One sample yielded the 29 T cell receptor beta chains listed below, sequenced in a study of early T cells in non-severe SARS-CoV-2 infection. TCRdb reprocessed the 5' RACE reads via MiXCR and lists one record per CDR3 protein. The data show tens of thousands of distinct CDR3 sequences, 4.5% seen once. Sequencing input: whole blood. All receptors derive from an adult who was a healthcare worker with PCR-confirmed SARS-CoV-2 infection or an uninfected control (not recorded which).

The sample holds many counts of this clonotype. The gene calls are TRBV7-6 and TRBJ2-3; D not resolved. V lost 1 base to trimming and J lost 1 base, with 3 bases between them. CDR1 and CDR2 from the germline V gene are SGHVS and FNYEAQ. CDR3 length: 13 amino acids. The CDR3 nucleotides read TGTGCCAGCAGCTTAGTACGCACAGATACGCAGTATTTT. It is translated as CASSLVRTDTQYF.

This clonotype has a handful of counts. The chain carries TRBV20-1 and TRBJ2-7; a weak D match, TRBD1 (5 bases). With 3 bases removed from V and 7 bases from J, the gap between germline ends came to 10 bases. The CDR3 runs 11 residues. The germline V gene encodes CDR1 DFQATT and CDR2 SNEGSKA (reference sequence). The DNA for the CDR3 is TGCAGTGCTAGTCTCGCAGGGGAGCAGTACTTC. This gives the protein CSASLAGEQYF.

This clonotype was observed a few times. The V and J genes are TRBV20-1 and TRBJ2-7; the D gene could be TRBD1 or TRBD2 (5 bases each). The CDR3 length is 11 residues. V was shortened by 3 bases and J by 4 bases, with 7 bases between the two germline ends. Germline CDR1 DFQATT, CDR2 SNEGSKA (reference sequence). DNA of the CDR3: TGCAGTGCTAGGGGGACGTACGAGCAGTACTTC. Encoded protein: CSARGTYEQYF.

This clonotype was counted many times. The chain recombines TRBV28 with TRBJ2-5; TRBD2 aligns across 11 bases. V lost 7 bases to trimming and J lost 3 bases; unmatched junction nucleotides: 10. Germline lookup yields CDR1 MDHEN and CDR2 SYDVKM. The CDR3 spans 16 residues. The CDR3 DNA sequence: TGTGCCAGCATCAAAAACGGGACTAGCGGAGAAGAGACCCAGTACTTC. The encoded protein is CASIKNGTSGEETQYF.

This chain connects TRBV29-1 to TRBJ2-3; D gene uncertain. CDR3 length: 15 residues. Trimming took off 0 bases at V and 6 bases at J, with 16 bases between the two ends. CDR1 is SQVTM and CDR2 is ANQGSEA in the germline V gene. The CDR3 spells CSVEDRTWGVDTQYF. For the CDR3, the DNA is TGCAGCGTTGAAGATCGTACCTGGGGTGTGGATACGCAGTATTTT.

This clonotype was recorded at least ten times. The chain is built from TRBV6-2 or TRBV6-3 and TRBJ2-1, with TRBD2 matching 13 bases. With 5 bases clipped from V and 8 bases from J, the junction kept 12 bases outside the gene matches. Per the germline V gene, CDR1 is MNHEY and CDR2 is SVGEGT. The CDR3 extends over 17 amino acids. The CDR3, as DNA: TGTGCCAGCAGTAACCCTAGGACTAGCGGGAGAAAATATGAGCAGTTCTTC. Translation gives CASSNPRTSGRKYEQFF.

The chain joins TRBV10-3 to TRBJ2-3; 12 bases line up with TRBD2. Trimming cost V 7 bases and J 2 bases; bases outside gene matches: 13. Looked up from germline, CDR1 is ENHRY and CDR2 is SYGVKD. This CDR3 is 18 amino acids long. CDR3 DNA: TGTGCCATCAACGCGGAACTAGCGGGAGGTATAGACACAGATACGCAGTATTTT. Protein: CAINAELAGGIDTDTQYF.

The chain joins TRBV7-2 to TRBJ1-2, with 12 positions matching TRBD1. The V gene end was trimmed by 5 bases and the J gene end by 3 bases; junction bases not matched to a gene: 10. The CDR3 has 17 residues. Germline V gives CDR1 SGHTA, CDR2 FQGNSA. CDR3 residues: CASSPGTGGAVDYGYTF. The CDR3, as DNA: TGTGCCAGCAGCCCCGGGACAGGGGGCGCAGTAGACTATGGCTACACCTTC.

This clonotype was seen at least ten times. The CDR3 loop reads CASSYSRGRGNSPLHF. The CDR3 nucleotides are TGTGCCAGCAGTTACTCGAGGGGCAGGGGCAATTCACCCCTCCACTTT. The V call is TRBV6-5, the J call TRBJ1-6; the D gene is possibly TRBD1 (6 bases). V was shortened by 0 bases and J by 7 bases, with 13 bases between the two germline ends. Per the germline V gene, CDR1 is MNHEY and CDR2 is SVGAGI. There are 16 residues in the CDR3.

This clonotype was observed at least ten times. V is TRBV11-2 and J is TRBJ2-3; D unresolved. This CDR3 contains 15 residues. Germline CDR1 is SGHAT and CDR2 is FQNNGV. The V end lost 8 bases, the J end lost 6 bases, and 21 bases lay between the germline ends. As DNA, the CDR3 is TGTGCCAGCTCAAATGACAATTCTGGAGTGGATACGCAGTATTTT. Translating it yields CASSNDNSGVDTQYF.

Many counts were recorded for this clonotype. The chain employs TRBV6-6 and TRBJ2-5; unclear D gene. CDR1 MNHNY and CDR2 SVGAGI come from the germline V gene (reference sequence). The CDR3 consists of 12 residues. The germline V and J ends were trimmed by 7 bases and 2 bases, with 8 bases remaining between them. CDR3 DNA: TGTGCCAGCACATGGAGTCAAGAGACCCAGTACTTC. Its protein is CASTWSQETQYF.

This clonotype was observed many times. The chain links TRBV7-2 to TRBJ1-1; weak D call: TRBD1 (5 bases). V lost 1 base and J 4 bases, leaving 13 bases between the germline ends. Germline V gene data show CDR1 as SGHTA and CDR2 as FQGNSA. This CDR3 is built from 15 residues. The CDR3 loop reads CASSLVGAAGTEAFF. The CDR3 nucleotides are TGTGCCAGCAGCTTAGTCGGGGCGGCTGGCACTGAAGCTTTCTTT.

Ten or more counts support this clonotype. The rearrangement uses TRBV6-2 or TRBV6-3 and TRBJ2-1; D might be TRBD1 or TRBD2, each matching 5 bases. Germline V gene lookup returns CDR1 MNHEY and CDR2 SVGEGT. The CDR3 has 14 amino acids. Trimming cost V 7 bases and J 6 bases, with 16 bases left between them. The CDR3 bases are TGTGCCAGCACTGAGTGGGGGTCTTCCAATGAGCAGTTCTTC. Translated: CASTEWGSSNEQFF.

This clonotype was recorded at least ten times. In nucleotides, the CDR3 is TGCGCCAGCAGCTTGGAACTAGCGGGACAGGGCGATGAGCAGTTCTTC. This gives the protein CASSLELAGQGDEQFF. The genes are TRBV5-1 and TRBJ2-1; a weak D match, TRBD2 (10 bases). This CDR3 is 16 amino acids long. V was shortened by 0 bases and J by 8 bases, with 18 bases between the two germline ends. CDR1 and CDR2 from the germline V gene are SGHRS and YFSETQ.

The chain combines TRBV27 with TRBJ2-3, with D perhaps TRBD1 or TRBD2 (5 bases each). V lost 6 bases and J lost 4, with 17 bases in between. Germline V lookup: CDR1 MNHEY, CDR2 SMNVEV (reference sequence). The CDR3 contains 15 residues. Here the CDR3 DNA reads TGTGCCAGCAGGTCCCTCGGGGCAGCTGCAGATACGCAGTATTTT. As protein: CASRSLGAAADTQYF.

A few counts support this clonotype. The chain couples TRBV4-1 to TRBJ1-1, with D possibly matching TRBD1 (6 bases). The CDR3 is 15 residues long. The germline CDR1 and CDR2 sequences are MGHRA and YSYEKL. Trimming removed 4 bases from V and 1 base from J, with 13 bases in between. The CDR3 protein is CASSREQGRNTEAFF. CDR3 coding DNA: TGCGCCAGCAGCCGTGAACAGGGTCGGAACACTGAAGCTTTCTTT.

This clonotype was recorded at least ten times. CDR3: CATSDFIGVEQYF. In nucleotides, the CDR3 is TGTGCCACCAGTGATTTTATAGGGGTCGAGCAGTACTTC. The J gene is TRBJ2-7, the V gene TRBV24-1, with D possibly matching TRBD1 (5 bases). The germline gives CDR1 KGHDR, CDR2 SFDVKD. CDR3 length: 13 amino acids. Trimming stripped 1 base from V and 6 bases from J, with 9 bases between.

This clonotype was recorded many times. CDR3 sequence: CASSSGTGVGGELFF. The CDR3 nucleotides read TGTGCCAGCAGTTCCGGGACAGGGGTAGGCGGGGAGCTGTTTTTT. The rearrangement uses TRBV6-1 and TRBJ2-2; 10 bases are a match to TRBD1. The CDR3 extends over 15 amino acids. Germline V gene sequence: CDR1 MNHNS, CDR2 SASEGT. V lost 5 bases and J lost 7; bases outside the gene matches: 7.

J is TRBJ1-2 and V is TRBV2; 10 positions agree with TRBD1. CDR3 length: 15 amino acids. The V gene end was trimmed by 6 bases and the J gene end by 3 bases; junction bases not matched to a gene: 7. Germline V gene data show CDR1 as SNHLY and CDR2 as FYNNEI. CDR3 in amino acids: CASSSGTGEHYGYTF. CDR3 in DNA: TGTGCCAGCAGCTCCGGGACAGGGGAGCACTATGGCTACACCTTC.

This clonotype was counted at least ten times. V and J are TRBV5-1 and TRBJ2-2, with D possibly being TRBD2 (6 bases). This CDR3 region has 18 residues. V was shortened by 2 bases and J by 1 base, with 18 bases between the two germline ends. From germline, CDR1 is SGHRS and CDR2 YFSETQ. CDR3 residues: CASSFVREVPWNTGELFF. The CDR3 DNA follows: TGCGCCAGCAGCTTCGTCAGGGAGGTGCCTTGGAACACCGGGGAGCTGTTTTTT.

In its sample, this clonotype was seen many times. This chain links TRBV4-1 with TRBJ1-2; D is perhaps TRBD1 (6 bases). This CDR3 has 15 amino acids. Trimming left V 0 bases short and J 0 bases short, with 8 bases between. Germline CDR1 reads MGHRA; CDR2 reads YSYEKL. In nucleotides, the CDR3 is TGCGCCAGCAGCCAAGAACAGGGAGCTAACTATGGCTACACCTTC. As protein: CASSQEQGANYGYTF.

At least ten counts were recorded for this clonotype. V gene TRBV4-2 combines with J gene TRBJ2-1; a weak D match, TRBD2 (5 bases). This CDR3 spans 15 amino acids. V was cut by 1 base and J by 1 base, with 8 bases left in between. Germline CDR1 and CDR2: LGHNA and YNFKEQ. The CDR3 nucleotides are TGTGCCAGCAGCCAAGCGGAGGTTTCCTACAATGAGCAGTTCTTC. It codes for CASSQAEVSYNEQFF.

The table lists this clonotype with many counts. The CDR3 DNA reads TGTGCCAGCAGCTCCGGGGTAAGCTCCTACAATGAGCAGTTCTTC. Its protein product is CASSSGVSSYNEQFF. The V call is TRBV2, the J call TRBJ2-1; weak D call: TRBD2 (5 bases). Per germline, CDR1 SNHLY and CDR2 FYNNEI. The ends were cut back, 6 bases at V and 0 bases at J, with 12 bases in the middle. This CDR3 is built from 15 residues.

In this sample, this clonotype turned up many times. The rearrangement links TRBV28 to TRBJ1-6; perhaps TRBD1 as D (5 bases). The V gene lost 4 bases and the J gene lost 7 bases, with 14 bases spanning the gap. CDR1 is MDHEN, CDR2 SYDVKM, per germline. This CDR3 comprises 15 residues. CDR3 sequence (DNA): TGTGCCAGCAGTTCCCCGGGACGGGGAAATTCACCCCTCCACTTT. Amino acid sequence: CASSSPGRGNSPLHF.

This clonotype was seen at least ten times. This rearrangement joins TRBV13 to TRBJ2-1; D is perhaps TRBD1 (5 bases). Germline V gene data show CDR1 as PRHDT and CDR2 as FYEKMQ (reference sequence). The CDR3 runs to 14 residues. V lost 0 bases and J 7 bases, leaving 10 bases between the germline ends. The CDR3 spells CASSLGGDGNEQFF. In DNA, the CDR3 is TGTGCCAGCAGCTTAGGAGGGGATGGGAATGAGCAGTTCTTC. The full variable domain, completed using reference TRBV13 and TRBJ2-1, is AAGVIQSPRHLIKEKRETATLKCYPIPRHDTVYWYQQGPGQDPQFLISFYEKMQSDKGSIPDRFSAQQFSDYHSELNMSSLELGDSALYFCASSLGGDGNEQFFGPGTRLTVL.

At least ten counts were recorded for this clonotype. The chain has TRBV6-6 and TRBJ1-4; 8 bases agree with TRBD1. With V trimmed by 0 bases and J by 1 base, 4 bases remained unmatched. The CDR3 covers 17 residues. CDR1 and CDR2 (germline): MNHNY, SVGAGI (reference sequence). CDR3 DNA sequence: TGTGCCAGCAGTTACTCGCGTACAGGGGGAACTAATGAAAAACTGTTTTTT. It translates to CASSYSRTGGTNEKLFF.

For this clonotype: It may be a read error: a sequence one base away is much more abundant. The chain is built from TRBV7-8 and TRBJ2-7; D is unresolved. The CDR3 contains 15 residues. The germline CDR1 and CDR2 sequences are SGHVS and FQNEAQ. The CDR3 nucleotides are TGTGGCAGCAGCTTAACCGGAGAAACTTCCTACGAGCAGTACTTC. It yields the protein CGSSLTGETSYEQYF.

The CDR3 loop reads CATSGETGTSGPYEQYF. DNA of the CDR3: TGTGCCACCAGTGGAGAAACCGGGACTAGCGGACCCTACGAGCAGTACTTC. This chain uses TRBV24-1 with TRBJ2-7, with 11 nucleotides matching TRBD2. From germline, CDR1 is KGHDR and CDR2 SFDVKD. V was pared by 5 bases and J by 2 bases, with 10 bases of the junction left unmatched. The CDR3 runs to 17 residues.

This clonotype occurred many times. The CDR3 region has the DNA TGCGCCAGCAGCCTCCAGCCAGCACAGAATGAAAAACTGTTTTTT. Amino acids: CASSLQPAQNEKLFF. The rearrangement joins TRBV5-1 to TRBJ1-4; D uncertain. Germline assignment: CDR1 SGHRS and CDR2 YFSETQ. Trimming took 4 bases from V and 5 from J, leaving 15 bases between them. This CDR3 has 15 residues.